The 27 T cell receptor beta chains below were found in one sample sequenced in a study of OX40 agonist ivuxolimab in advanced cancers. Sequenced by immunoSEQ multiplex PCR; TCRdb stores in-frame clones only, minus some. The table lists 70,000 or so clones, 90% of them singletons. The sequencing here drew on CD4+ or CD8+ T cells sorted from blood, taken in a trial of the OX40 agonist ivuxolimab. The receptor source for this set is an adult with an advanced solid tumor such as melanoma, head and neck, liver or kidney cancer.

The chain is built from TRBV25-1 and TRBJ2-2, with 7 bases aligning to TRBD1. The CDR3 runs to 15 residues. The trim removed 3 bases at V and 5 bases at J, leaving 6 bases unmatched. The V gene's germline CDR1 is MGHDK and CDR2 SYGVNS. This CDR3 is CASSDHRGGTGELFF. Here the CDR3 DNA reads TGTGCCAGCAGTGATCACAGGGGTGGGACCGGGGAGCTGTTTTTT.

The V and J genes are TRBV7-2 and TRBJ2-7, with TRBD2 identical over 11 bases. Germline CDR1 reads SGHTA; CDR2 reads FQGNSA. This CDR3 spans 15 amino acids. After removal of 4 bases from V and 7 bases from J, the junction contained 9 bases not matched to a gene. The CDR3 region is CASSSPGLAAREQYF. Here the CDR3 DNA reads TGTGCCAGCAGCTCCCCGGGACTAGCGGCGAGGGAGCAGTACTTC.

This chain connects TRBV7-3 to TRBJ1-2; 10 bases align to TRBD1. Germline CDR1 reads SGHTA; CDR2 reads FQGTGA. The CDR3 has 15 amino acids. J gave up 4 bases and V 5 bases, and 7 bases lay outside the gene matches. This CDR3 reads CASSMGQGQSYGYTF. The CDR3 nucleotides read TGTGCCAGCAGCATGGGACAGGGGCAGAGCTATGGCTACACCTTC.

The chain couples TRBV15 to TRBJ2-5; 9 nucleotides line up with TRBD2. This CDR3 has 15 amino acids. The V gene's germline CDR1 is LNHNV and CDR2 YYDKDF (reference sequence). The trim removed 3 bases at V and 3 bases at J, leaving 5 bases unmatched. CDR3 amino acids: CATSSGTSSEETQYF. For the CDR3, the DNA is TGTGCCACCAGCAGCGGGACTAGCAGCGAAGAGACCCAGTACTTC.

CDR3 region: CASSLRVAAEKLFF. CDR3 DNA: TGTGCCAGCAGCCTCCGGGTCGCGGCCGAAAAACTGTTTTTT. V is TRBV13 and J is TRBJ1-4, with D unclear. Germline V gives CDR1 PRHDT, CDR2 FYEKMQ (reference sequence). The CDR3 covers 14 residues. The ends were cut back, 5 bases at V and 8 bases at J, with 15 bases in the middle.

A note on this clone: The same CDR3 is also encoded by other DNA sequences in this sample. The rearrangement links TRBV15 to TRBJ2-5; 8 bases are shared with TRBD2. CDR3 length: 15 amino acids. Germline trimming cut 5 bases from V and 0 bases from J; bases unmatched to any gene: 5. Per germline, CDR1 LNHNV and CDR2 YYDKDF (reference sequence). The CDR3 region is CATSRSGGDQETQYF. In nucleotides, the CDR3 is TGTGCCACCAGCCGGTCGGGGGGGGACCAAGAGACCCAGTACTTC.

This chain uses TRBV7-2 with TRBJ1-6; D gene unclear. The CDR3 is 18 amino acids. Trimming pared 5 bases from V and 7 bases from J, leaving 24 bases between. Germline V gives CDR1 SGHTA, CDR2 FQGNSA. CDR3 sequence: CASSVMFFPSAPNSPLHF. CDR3 bases: TGTGCCAGCAGCGTAATGTTCTTTCCTTCGGCACCGAATTCACCCCTCCACTTT.

The CDR3 nucleotides read TGTGCCAGCAGCCTCCTGGGCGCCCTAGGTTCGGATACGCAGTATTTT. Encoded protein: CASSLLGALGSDTQYF. J is TRBJ2-3 and V is TRBV14; D uncertain. Per the germline V gene, CDR1 is SGHDN and CDR2 is FVKESK. The CDR3 covers 16 residues. V lost 4 bases to trimming and J lost 6 bases, with 20 bases between them.

V is TRBV10-1 and J is TRBJ1-1; D might be TRBD1 (5 bases). This CDR3 spans 14 amino acids. Trimming left V 5 bases short and J 2 bases short, with 12 bases between. Germline V gene lookup returns CDR1 WNHNN and CDR2 SYGVQD (reference sequence). The CDR3 DNA follows: TGCGCCAGCAGTAGGGACGGGGTAAACACTGAAGCTTTCTTT. Translating it yields CASSRDGVNTEAFF.

This clone was counted a single time. The rearrangement uses TRBV23-1 and TRBJ2-1; perhaps TRBD2 as D (7 bases). TRBV23-1 is an open reading frame, and its role is uncertain. The CDR3 sequence is 17 residues long. V lost 6 bases to trimming and J lost 7 bases, with 25 bases between them. CDR3 residues: CASSTTGGQAVGNEQFF. Here the CDR3 DNA reads TGCGCCAGCAGCACAACCGGGGGGCAGGCGGTCGGGAATGAGCAGTTCTTC.

J is TRBJ2-3 and V is TRBV5-1; 7 positions agree with TRBD2. This CDR3 is 16 amino acids long. Germline values: CDR1 SGHRS, CDR2 YFSETQ. V lost 1 base to trimming and J lost 1 base; unmatched junction nucleotides: 6. CDR3 residues: CASSLNAGEGTDTQYF. The CDR3 nucleotides read TGCGCCAGCAGCTTGAATGCGGGAGAAGGCACAGATACGCAGTATTTT.

The chain couples TRBV11-2 to TRBJ2-7; D unresolved. Trimming pared 2 bases from V and 0 bases from J, leaving 8 bases between. The germline CDR1 and CDR2 sequences are SGHAT and FQNNGV. The CDR3 has 14 amino acids. The CDR3 spells CASSLSSSSYEQYF. The DNA of the CDR3 is TGTGCCAGCAGCTTAAGTTCAAGCTCCTACGAGCAGTACTTC.

The chain joins TRBV5-4 to TRBJ2-1, with unresolved D. This CDR3 is 15 amino acids long. From germline, CDR1 is SGHNT and CDR2 YYREEE (reference sequence). V was clipped by 4 bases and J by 0 bases, with 11 bases between them. The DNA of the CDR3 is TGTGCCAGCAGCCAAGCGATCAGCTCCTACAATGAGCAGTTCTTC. Its protein product is CASSQAISSYNEQFF.

This clone came up a few times. The chain is built from TRBV6-5 and TRBJ1-1, with D unclear. V lost 5 bases and J lost 1, with 11 bases in between. The germline gives CDR1 MNHEY, CDR2 SVGAGI. CDR3 length equals 14 residues. Written as DNA, the CDR3 is TGTGCCAGCAGTAGCCCTTCGGCGAACACTGAAGCTTTCTTT. It yields the protein CASSSPSANTEAFF.

The chain is built from TRBV4-2 and TRBJ2-7; D gene uncertain. The CDR3 has 14 residues. Trimming cost V 0 bases and J 2 bases, with 8 bases left between them. Germline V lookup: CDR1 LGHNA, CDR2 YNFKEQ. CDR3 in DNA: TGTGCCAGCAGCCAAGATTCGGGCACCTACGAGCAGTACTTC. Protein sequence: CASSQDSGTYEQYF.

This clone was seen a single time. The rearrangement uses TRBV10-3 and TRBJ1-1; possible D gene TRBD1, 6 bases. This CDR3 is built from 15 residues. V was cut by 3 bases and J by 0 bases, with 11 bases left in between. Germline V lookup: CDR1 ENHRY, CDR2 SYGVKD. As DNA, the CDR3 is TGTGCCATCAGTGACCGACAGGATATGAACACTGAAGCTTTCTTT. It codes for CAISDRQDMNTEAFF.

The genes are TRBV5-6 and TRBJ2-4; 8 positions agree with TRBD2. CDR1 SGHDT and CDR2 YYEEEE come from the germline V gene. Unmatched junction bases numbered 9, after V lost 4 bases and J lost 6 bases. The CDR3 runs to 15 residues. The CDR3 nucleotides are TGTGCCAGCAGCCCCATAGCGGGACGTGGAAACATTCAGTACTTC. Its protein product is CASSPIAGRGNIQYF.

Written as DNA, the CDR3 is TGCGCCACCCCATATCCGGACAGCAATCAGCCCCAGCATTTT. Translated: CATPYPDSNQPQHF. This chain joins TRBV23-1 and TRBJ1-5; D gene uncertain. TRBV23-1 is placed among ORFs of uncertain function. V was pared by 10 bases and J by 1 base, with 14 bases between. This CDR3 is 14 amino acids long.

This clone has a single count. This chain connects TRBV7-2 to TRBJ2-2, with TRBD2 matching over 8 bases. The junction had 2 bases not matched to a gene; V was cut back by 7 bases and J by 1 base. The CDR3 is 14 residues long. The V gene's germline CDR1 is SGHTA and CDR2 FQGNSA. CDR3 protein: CASILAVNTGELFF. In nucleotides, the CDR3 is TGTGCCAGCATACTAGCGGTGAACACCGGGGAGCTGTTTTTT.

The chain employs TRBV5-5 and TRBJ2-1, with D perhaps TRBD1 (6 bases). Trimming pared 1 base from V and 9 bases from J, leaving 11 bases between. Per germline, CDR1 SGHKS and CDR2 YYEKEE (reference sequence). This CDR3 has 13 residues. The CDR3 DNA reads TGTGCCAGCAGCTTGTCAGGGGCGGTTGAGCAGTTCTTC. Residues: CASSLSGAVEQFF.

This clone was detected once. The J gene is TRBJ2-6, the V gene TRBV2, with D perhaps TRBD1 (6 bases). V lost 8 bases to trimming and J lost 0 bases, with 11 bases between them. The CDR3 has 15 amino acids. From germline, CDR1 is SNHLY and CDR2 FYNNEI. The CDR3 here is CASRTATSGANVLTF. CDR3 bases: TGTGCCAGCCGGACAGCAACCTCTGGGGCCAACGTCCTGACTTTC.

In this sample, this clone turned up once. CDR3 loop: CASNFLAGVGADTQYF. As DNA, the CDR3 is TGTGCCAGCAACTTCTTAGCGGGAGTAGGGGCAGATACGCAGTATTTT. The chain links TRBV7-8 to TRBJ2-3, with TRBD2 matching 9 bases. CDR3 size: 16 residues. Germline CDR1 and CDR2: SGHVS and FQNEAQ. With 7 bases clipped from V and 4 bases from J, the junction kept 12 bases outside the gene matches.

The chain is built from TRBV19 and TRBJ1-1; D is uncertain. The CDR3 runs 13 residues. V lost 3 bases and J 1 base, leaving 6 bases between the germline ends. Per the germline V gene, CDR1 is LNHDA and CDR2 is SQIVND (reference sequence). CDR3 nucleotides: TGTGCCAGTAGTATTCCTCCGAACACTGAAGCTTTCTTT. Protein product: CASSIPPNTEAFF.

The chain recombines TRBV7-8 with TRBJ2-7; a weak D match, TRBD1 (6 bases). Trimming pared 5 bases from V and 2 bases from J, leaving 16 bases between. The CDR3 has 15 amino acids. Germline V gene lookup returns CDR1 SGHVS and CDR2 FQNEAQ. The CDR3 nucleotides are TGTGCCAGCAGCCTTGAACAGGGCAGGGCCTACGAGCAGTACTTC. It is translated as CASSLEQGRAYEQYF.

V is TRBV18 and J is TRBJ2-7, with TRBD2 matching over 8 bases. The CDR3 is 15 amino acids. J was trimmed by 4 bases and V by 2 bases; bases with no gene match: 7. Germline V lookup: CDR1 KGHSH, CDR2 LQKENI. CDR3 region: CASSPSLAGWYEQYF. CDR3 DNA: TGTGCCAGCTCACCAAGCTTAGCGGGATGGTACGAGCAGTACTTC.

The chain joins TRBV4-1 to TRBJ2-6, with TRBD1 identical over 11 bases. After removal of 3 bases from V and 3 bases from J, the junction contained 7 bases not matched to a gene. The germline V gene encodes CDR1 MGHRA and CDR2 YSYEKL. This CDR3 spans 18 amino acids. DNA of the CDR3: TGCGCCAGCAGCCATTCCGGGACAGGGGGTGGTGGGGCCAACGTCCTGACTTTC. Translation gives CASSHSGTGGGGANVLTF.

The chain links TRBV7-3 to TRBJ2-2, with 11 bases lining up with TRBD2. The CDR3 loop spans 17 amino acids. Germline V gene sequence: CDR1 SGHTA, CDR2 FQGTGA. Germline trimming cut 3 bases from V and 1 base from J; bases unmatched to any gene: 4. CDR3 protein: CASSFPSGRRNTGELFF. DNA of the CDR3: TGTGCCAGCAGCTTCCCTAGCGGGAGGCGGAACACCGGGGAGCTGTTTTTT.